This T cell receptor (beta chain) was captured in a study of cytomegalovirus exposure and HLA in healthy donors. PCR amplification relied on 60 Vbeta primers (plus 13 Jbeta primers). Profiling relied on immunoSEQ multiplex PCR, and the TCRdb table lists in-frame clones only, not all of them. In the table there are around 120,000 clones, over 60% of which are singletons. Germline CDR1 and CDR2: SGHTA and FQGNSA. CDR3 length equals 15 residues. V was shortened by 5 bases and J by 6 bases, with 14 bases between the two germline ends. The V and J genes are TRBV7-2 and TRBJ1-6, with D perhaps matching TRBD1 (5 bases). The origin of this receptor is a woman aged 40 to 50 in good health and CMV-seropositive. The sample comprised PBMCs. The CDR3, as DNA: TGTGCCAGCAGCCAACCCGGACACCCTAATTCACCCCTCCACTTT. Its translation is CASSQPGHPNSPLHF.